The clone carrying this TCR beta chain appeared a few times. Its antigen is as yet unknown. Generated by immunoSEQ multiplex PCR, the TCRdb table keeps only in-frame clones and is missing some. The sample records about 150,000 clones, around 84% being singletons. The sample belongs to a study of T cell responses to AZD1222 COVID-19 vaccine. General observations from the study: Sampling that yielded the repertoires occurred only after the peak T cell response. When two AZD1222 doses had been given, Spike-specific TCR breadth and depth rose. Clonal diversity may have been underestimated, and the donors were mostly white British, with more females than males.

The input for sequencing was peripheral blood, taken 28 days after the second AZD1222 dose. This clonotype was obtained from an adult who received the AZD1222 COVID-19 vaccine.

This CDR3 is CASTPGQIAGNTIYF. The CDR3 coding sequence is TGTGCCAGCACCCCAGGGCAGATTGCTGGAAACACCATATATTTT. The J gene is TRBJ1-3, the V gene TRBV2; a possible D gene is TRBD1 (5 bases). The CDR3 covers 15 residues. Deletions cut 7 bases from V and 2 bases from J, with 15 bases between. Germline lookup yields CDR1 SNHLY and CDR2 FYNNEI.